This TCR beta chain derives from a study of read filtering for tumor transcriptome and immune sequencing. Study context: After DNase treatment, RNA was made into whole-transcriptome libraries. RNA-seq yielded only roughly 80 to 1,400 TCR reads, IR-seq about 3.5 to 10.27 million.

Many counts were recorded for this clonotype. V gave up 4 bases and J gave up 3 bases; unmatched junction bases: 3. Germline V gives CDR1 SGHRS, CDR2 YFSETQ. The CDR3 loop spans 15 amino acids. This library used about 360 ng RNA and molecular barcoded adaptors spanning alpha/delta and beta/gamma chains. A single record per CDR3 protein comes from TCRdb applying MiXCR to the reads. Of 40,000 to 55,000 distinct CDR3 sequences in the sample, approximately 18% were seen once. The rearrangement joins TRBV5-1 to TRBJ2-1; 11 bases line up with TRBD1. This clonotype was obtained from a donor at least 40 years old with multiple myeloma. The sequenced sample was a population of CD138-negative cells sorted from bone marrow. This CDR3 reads CASSPDRGHYNEQFF. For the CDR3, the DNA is TGCGCCAGCAGCCCGGACAGGGGGCACTACAATGAGCAGTTCTTC. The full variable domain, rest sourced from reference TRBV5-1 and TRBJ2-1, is KAGVTQTPRYLIKTRGQQVTLSCSPISGHRSVSWYQQTPGQGLQFLFEYFSETQRNKGNFPGRFSGRQFSNSRSEMNVSTLELGDSALYLCASSPDRGHYNEQFFGPGTRLTVL.